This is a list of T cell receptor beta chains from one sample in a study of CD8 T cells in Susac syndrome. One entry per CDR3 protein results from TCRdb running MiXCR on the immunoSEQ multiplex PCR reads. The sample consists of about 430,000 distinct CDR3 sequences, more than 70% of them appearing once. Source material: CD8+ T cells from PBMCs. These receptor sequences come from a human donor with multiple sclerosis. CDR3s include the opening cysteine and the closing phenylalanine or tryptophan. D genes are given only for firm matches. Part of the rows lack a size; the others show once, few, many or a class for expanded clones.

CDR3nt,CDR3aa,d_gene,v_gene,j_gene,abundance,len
TGCGCCAGCAGCCCCGTGGTGGGGGGGAGCGAGACCCAGTACTTC,CASSPVVGGSETQYF,TRBD2,TRBV4-1,TRBJ2-5,NA,15
TGTGCCAGTAGTAAACGGGGTTCCGGGGAGCTGTTTTTT,CASSKRGSGELFF,NA,TRBV19,TRBJ2-2,NA,13
TGTGCCAGCAGCCCCGCAGGGACAGGGAGTCACGAGCAGTACTTC,CASSPAGTGSHEQYF,TRBD1,TRBV7-2,TRBJ2-7,few,15
TGTGCCAGCAGCCCACGGGACAGGGAATTTTACACTGAAGCTTTCTTT,CASSPRDREFYTEAFF,TRBD1,TRBV7-8,TRBJ1-1,NA,16
TGTGCCACCAGCAGAGTCACCGAACCCTACGAGCAGTACTTC,CATSRVTEPYEQYF,NA,TRBV15,TRBJ2-7,NA,14
TGTGCCAGCAGCCCAGGGACTAGCGGGGGTGACATTCAGTACTTC,CASSPGTSGGDIQYF,TRBD2,TRBV7-9,TRBJ2-4,NA,15
TGCAGTGCTAGTGAACTAGCGGGGGGATACAATGAGCAGTTCTTC,CSASELAGGYNEQFF,TRBD2,TRBV20-1,TRBJ2-1,NA,15
TGCAGCGTCCACCTAGGTGGTCTCACTGAAGCTTTCTTT,CSVHLGGLTEAFF,NA,TRBV29-1,TRBJ1-1,once,13
TGCGCCAGCGCCGGGACAGGGGCGATCAATGAGCAGTTCTTC,CASAGTGAINEQFF,TRBD1,TRBV4-1,TRBJ2-1,NA,14
TGTGCCAGTAGTATAGTATCGGGGGGCACAGATACGCAGTATTTT,CASSIVSGGTDTQYF,NA,TRBV19,TRBJ2-3,NA,15
TGTGCCAGCAGCCAAGAGTCTGATGGGTCCTATGGCTACACCTTC,CASSQESDGSYGYTF,NA,TRBV14,TRBJ1-2,NA,15
TGTGCCAGCAGCTACGATCCGGGACAGGGTGATGAGCAGTTCTTC,CASSYDPGQGDEQFF,TRBD1,TRBV28,TRBJ2-1,once,15
TGTGCCAGCACCCAGGACCGGGAGGACACTGAAGCTTTCTTT,CASTQDREDTEAFF,NA,TRBV12-3/TRBV12-4,TRBJ1-1,NA,14
TGTGCCAGCAGTTACCCGGACAGGTGGGGGACCGGGGAGCTGTTTTTT,CASSYPDRWGTGELFF,TRBD1,TRBV6-6,TRBJ2-2,NA,16
TGTGCCAGCAGGGGAACCGAGGGCGCCTATGGCTACACCTTC,CASRGTEGAYGYTF,NA,TRBV2,TRBJ1-2,few,14
TGCGCCAGCAGCCATTGGGCAGGAATTACCGAAGCTTTCTTT,CASSHWAGITEAFF,NA,TRBV4-1,TRBJ1-1,NA,14
TGCGCCAGCAGCCCAGACCTGACAGAACTTGGGTTCACTGAAGCTTTCTTT,CASSPDLTELGFTEAFF,NA,TRBV5-1,TRBJ1-1,NA,17
TGCGCCAGCAGCCCTGACAGGGCGCGAGAGCAGTACTTC,CASSPDRAREQYF,TRBD1,TRBV4-1,TRBJ2-7,NA,13
TGTGCCAGCAGCTCCCTATATGGGACAGGGGAAGCAGCTTTCTTT,CASSSLYGTGEAAFF,TRBD1,TRBV5-4,TRBJ1-1,NA,15
TGTGCCAGTAGTCCAGACTACAATCAGCCCCAGCATTTT,CASSPDYNQPQHF,NA,TRBV19,TRBJ1-5,NA,13
TGTGCCTGGAGTGTAGTTAGTTACAATGAGCAGTTCTTC,CAWSVVSYNEQFF,NA,TRBV30,TRBJ2-1,NA,13
TGCAGTGCCCGGGGGACAGGAAGGTCTGACACTGAAGCTTTCTTT,CSARGTGRSDTEAFF,TRBD1,TRBV20-1,TRBJ1-1,once,15
TGCGCCAGCAGCCAAGGCCCCCCTTCTAGCGGGGGGGCGAATGAGCAGTTCTTC,CASSQGPPSSGGANEQFF,TRBD2,TRBV4-1,TRBJ2-1,once,18
TGTGCCAGCAGTCTCTCCGGGACTAGCGGGAATTGGTCCTACAATGAGCAGTTCTTC,CASSLSGTSGNWSYNEQFF,TRBD2,TRBV27,TRBJ2-1,once,19
TGTGCCAGCAGCTTATCAGACTACGAGCAGTACTTC,CASSLSDYEQYF,NA,TRBV7-2,TRBJ2-7,few,12
TGTGCCAGCAGCCGATGGGATTTGAATGAGCAGTTCTTC,CASSRWDLNEQFF,NA,TRBV7-9,TRBJ2-1,NA,13
TGCGCCAGCAGCTCCAAGTGGGACAATGAGCAGTTCTTC,CASSSKWDNEQFF,NA,TRBV5-1,TRBJ2-1,NA,13
TGTGCCAGCAGCATCGGGGCTAGCGGGAGAGGAACCTACAATGAGCAGTTCTTC,CASSIGASGRGTYNEQFF,TRBD2,TRBV7-3,TRBJ2-1,once,18
TGTGCCAGCAGTAGGAGACTAGCGGGAGGATACGAGCAGTACTTC,CASSRRLAGGYEQYF,TRBD2,TRBV6-4,TRBJ2-7,NA,15
TGTGCCAGCAGCTTCGGGTCCAATGAGCAGTTCTTC,CASSFGSNEQFF,NA,TRBV5-4,TRBJ2-1,NA,12
TGCGCCAGCAGCCAAGACTTCGGGGTCTCCTACGAGCAGTACTTC,CASSQDFGVSYEQYF,NA,TRBV4-1,TRBJ2-7,NA,15
TGCAGTGCTACTACTACAGGGGAGGGGATATCTGAGCCCCAGCATTTT,CSATTTGEGISEPQHF,TRBD1,TRBV20-1,TRBJ1-5,NA,16
TGTGCCAGCAGCCCCTGGACAGGAAGCTCTGGAAACACCATATATTTT,CASSPWTGSSGNTIYF,TRBD1,TRBV11-2,TRBJ1-3,NA,16
TGTGCCAGCAGTTTTAGAGGGGCCCATGAGCAGTTCTTC,CASSFRGAHEQFF,NA,TRBV27,TRBJ2-1,NA,13
TGTGCCAGCAGAGGACAGGGTAACGATCAGCCCCAGCATTTT,CASRGQGNDQPQHF,TRBD1,TRBV6-1,TRBJ1-5,NA,14
TGTGCCAGCAGTTTGGGGGGGCGCTACAATGAGCAGTTCTTC,CASSLGGRYNEQFF,NA,TRBV27,TRBJ2-1,few,14
TGTGCCAGTAGTATAGTGGAACAGGGGGGCAATGAAGCTTTCTTT,CASSIVEQGGNEAFF,TRBD1,TRBV19,TRBJ1-1,NA,15
TGTGCCAGCAGTCAGACAAGTCTCTACGAGCAGTACTTC,CASSQTSLYEQYF,NA,TRBV27,TRBJ2-7,NA,13
TGTGCCAGCAGTCCCCTAGCCCCTCAAGAGACCCAGTACTTC,CASSPLAPQETQYF,NA,TRBV27,TRBJ2-5,few,14
TGTGCTAGCAGCCACGACCAGGGTAGCTCCTACAATGAGCAGTTCTTC,CASSHDQGSSYNEQFF,NA,TRBV7-7,TRBJ2-1,NA,16
TGTGCCAGCAGTGGAGGGGGGTCTGAAGCTTTCTTT,CASSGGGSEAFF,NA,TRBV7-9,TRBJ1-1,once,12
TGTGCCAGCAGCGATCGGGGTCTAGCGGGGTACAATGAGCAGTTCTTC,CASSDRGLAGYNEQFF,TRBD2,TRBV28,TRBJ2-1,NA,16
TGCAGTGCTAGAGGGATACAGGGGACATACGAGCAGTACTTC,CSARGIQGTYEQYF,TRBD1,TRBV20-1,TRBJ2-7,NA,14
TGTGCCAGCAGCTTAGGGGGGTTACTCTACGAGCAGTACTTC,CASSLGGLLYEQYF,NA,TRBV11-2,TRBJ2-7,once,14
TGTGCCACCCTAACCCAGGGGGCGAACACTGAAGCTTTCTTT,CATLTQGANTEAFF,TRBD1,TRBV27,TRBJ1-1,NA,14
TGTGCCAGCAGCCAAGAACAGGGGGCGGGCGGAAACACCATATATTTT,CASSQEQGAGGNTIYF,TRBD1,TRBV4-2,TRBJ1-3,once,16